This T cell receptor (beta chain) is drawn from a study of blood T cell repertoires in COVID-19. Using immunoSEQ multiplex PCR, the repertoire was profiled, and TCRdb retains in-frame clones only, with some absent. The sample contains a few hundred thousand clones, approximately 90% of which appear only once. The V end lost 5 bases, the J end lost 6 bases, and 11 bases lay between the germline ends. Germline V gene lookup returns CDR1 PRHDT and CDR2 FYEKMQ (reference sequence). The CDR3 length is 12 residues. Shortly before study entry, within 2 weeks, exposed participants had met a COVID-19 case. The chain recombines TRBV13 with TRBJ2-7, with D possibly being TRBD1 (5 bases). The sequence derives from a woman under 30 who had been exposed to COVID-19. The sequenced material came from PBMCs or T cells enriched from blood (not recorded which). The DNA of the CDR3 is TGTGCCAGCAGCGCCTACAGGTCCGAGCAGTACTTC. Protein: CASSAYRSEQYF. Together with reference TRBV13 and TRBJ2-7, the CDR3 gives the full variable domain: AAGVIQSPRHLIKEKRETATLKCYPIPRHDTVYWYQQGPGQDPQFLISFYEKMQSDKGSIPDRFSAQQFSDYHSELNMSSLELGDSALYFCASSAYRSEQYFGPGTRLTVT.